A selection of T cell receptor beta chains follows, all from one sample in a study of regulatory T cells in long-lasting Graves disease. TCRdb called the multiplex PCR reads again in MiXCR, with one record for every CDR3 protein. The table includes hundreds of thousands of distinct CDR3 sequences, around 17% detected once. The sample was also reused in another study, on T cells in Graves' hyperthyroidism and ophthalmopathy.

The sample here was peripheral blood mononuclear cells (PBMCs), taken at new diagnosis, from a patient treated with antithyroid drugs. These receptors all come from a middle-aged man with Graves disease. Both conserved end residues are part of each CDR3. A D gene is named only where the DNA matches it firmly. Part of the rows lack a size; the others show once, few, many or a class for expanded clones.

CDR3 DNA	CDR3 protein	clone size	D gene	CDR3 length	V gene	J gene
TGTGCCACCAGTGAGGAGAGGTTGCGGGGGCGGAACACCGGGGAGCTGTTTTTT	CATSEERLRGRNTGELFF	NA	NA	18	TRBV24-1	TRBJ2-2
TGCGCCAGCTGTCTGACACCCAACAATGAGCAGTTCTTC	CASCLTPNNEQFF	many	NA	13	TRBV5-1	TRBJ2-1
TGCAGTGCCTCATCGGGGGGGAACTATGGCTACACCTTC	CSASSGGNYGYTF	many	NA	13	TRBV20-1	TRBJ1-2
TGTGCCAGCAGTTTGCGGACTAGCGGGGGAATGAAAAACATTCAGTACTTC	CASSLRTSGGMKNIQYF	many	TRBD2	17	TRBV12-3/TRBV12-4	TRBJ2-4
TGTGCCAGCAGCCCAGGTTGGAATGAAAAACTGTTTTTT	CASSPGWNEKLFF	few	NA	13	TRBV11-1	TRBJ1-4
TGTGCCAGCAGTGAGGGTTGGGGGGGCAGGGAGACCCAGTACTTC	CASSEGWGGRETQYF	many	NA	15	TRBV2	TRBJ2-5
TGTGCCAGCAGCAACAGGGCAGGGAATGAAAAACTGTTTTTT	CASSNRAGNEKLFF	few	NA	14	TRBV5-5	TRBJ1-4
TGTGCCAGCAGCCACACGGGACACACGAACACTGAAGCTTTCTTT	CASSHTGHTNTEAFF	many	NA	15	TRBV3-1	TRBJ1-1
TGTGCCATCAGGGGGTTCACGAGGGGGAATGAGCAGTTCTTC	CAIRGFTRGNEQFF	many	NA	14	TRBV10-3	TRBJ2-1
TGTGCCACCAGTGACCACAGGGGGCGCGGTCAAGAGACCCAGTACTTC	CATSDHRGRGQETQYF	many	TRBD1	16	TRBV24-1	TRBJ2-5
TGTGCCACCAGCAGAGACAATGTAGTTCAGCCCCAGCATTTT	CATSRDNVVQPQHF	many	NA	14	TRBV15	TRBJ1-5
TGCGCCAGCAGCTTGAGTGTACCCAGGGGTGGGATTGAGCAGTTCTTC	CASSLSVPRGGIEQFF	few	NA	16	TRBV5-1	TRBJ2-1
TGTGCCAGCAGCAGGGATGGGACTAGCCTACAGTTCTTC	CASSRDGTSLQFF	many	TRBD2	13	TRBV27	TRBJ2-1
TGTGCCAGCAGACCTGGACAGGGGAAAGCCAAAAACATTCAGTACTTC	CASRPGQGKAKNIQYF	many	TRBD1	16	TRBV28	TRBJ2-4
TGTGCCAGCAACAACCAGGGGAAGTTTTACGGGCAGTACTTC	CASNNQGKFYGQYF	many	NA	14	TRBV2	TRBJ2-7
TGTGCCAGCAGTGACCGTCAGGGAGGGGCTGAAGCTTTCTTT	CASSDRQGGAEAFF	many	NA	14	TRBV6-4	TRBJ1-1
TGTGCCAGCAGTAACAGGGCGGGCGAGCAGTACTTC	CASSNRAGEQYF	few	NA	12	TRBV12-3/TRBV12-4	TRBJ2-7
TGCGCCAGCAGCTGGGGAGGGTCTTCGGGAAACACCATATATTTT	CASSWGGSSGNTIYF	few	NA	15	TRBV5-1	TRBJ1-3
TGCGCCAGCAGCTTCGTGCAGGGGGCCTACGAGCAGTACTTC	CASSFVQGAYEQYF	NA	TRBD1	14	TRBV5-1	TRBJ2-7
TGTGCCAGCAGCTTAGAGGCAGGGGCCGCGGATGAGCAGTTCTTC	CASSLEAGAADEQFF	many	NA	15	TRBV7-2	TRBJ2-1
TGTGCCGCTCAGCCCCAGCATTTT	CAAQPQHF	few	NA	8	TRBV7-9	TRBJ1-5
TGCAGCGGCCTCCGGACAGGCAGGAACAATGAGCAGTTCTTC	CSGLRTGRNNEQFF	few	TRBD1	14	TRBV29-1	TRBJ2-1
TGTGCCAGCAGTTCGACAGGGTACTCTGGAAACACCATATATTTT	CASSSTGYSGNTIYF	few	TRBD1	15	TRBV5-5	TRBJ1-3
TGTGCCAGCAGCTCGAGCTCCTACAATGAGCAGTTCTTC	CASSSSSYNEQFF	many	NA	13	TRBV12-3/TRBV12-4	TRBJ2-1
TGTGCCAGGAGGACATTTAGCAATCAGCCCCAGCATTTT	CARRTFSNQPQHF	many	NA	13	TRBV6-1	TRBJ1-5
TGTGCCAGCAGTTACCCAGGGGGCTACAATCAGCCCCAGCATTTT	CASSYPGGYNQPQHF	many	TRBD1	15	TRBV6-2/TRBV6-3	TRBJ1-5
TGTGCCAGCAGGAAGAGCGAAGCGGAAGATACGCAGTATTTT	CASRKSEAEDTQYF	few	NA	14	TRBV2	TRBJ2-3
TGTGCCAGCTCACCACTCCGGCCCAAATTAACCGGGGAGCTGTTTTTT	CASSPLRPKLTGELFF	many	NA	16	TRBV18	TRBJ2-2
TGTGCCAACAGCCGAATACAGCCGACTAAAGCTTTCTTT	CANSRIQPTKAFF	NA	NA	13	TRBV3-1	TRBJ1-1
TGTGCTAGCAGCCCGGGACTAGCGGGCCCCTTCCAAGAGACCCAGTACTTC	CASSPGLAGPFQETQYF	NA	TRBD2	17	TRBV7-7	TRBJ2-5